This TCR beta chain was sequenced for a study of T cells in localized non-small cell lung cancer. This clone was counted only a few times. Germline-derived CDR1 and CDR2 are LNHDA and SQIVND (reference sequence). There are 13 residues in the CDR3. Trimming shortened V by 5 bases and J by 8 bases, and 12 bases separated the two germline ends. The data were produced by immunoSEQ multiplex PCR, yet TCRdb's version contains in-frame clones alone and is incomplete. The top ten clones hold about 15% of a sample with about 700 clones, 20% to 25% of them seen once. V usage is TRBV19 and J usage is TRBJ2-2, with D possibly TRBD1 on 6 matching bases. Specimen: normal lung tissue next to the tumor, collected before any cancer treatment. The TCR was taken from a female donor older than 55 with stage I lung adenocarcinoma. The CDR3 is CASSHQGMGELFF. The CDR3 bases are TGTGCCAGTAGTCACCAGGGGATGGGGGAGCTGTTTTTT.